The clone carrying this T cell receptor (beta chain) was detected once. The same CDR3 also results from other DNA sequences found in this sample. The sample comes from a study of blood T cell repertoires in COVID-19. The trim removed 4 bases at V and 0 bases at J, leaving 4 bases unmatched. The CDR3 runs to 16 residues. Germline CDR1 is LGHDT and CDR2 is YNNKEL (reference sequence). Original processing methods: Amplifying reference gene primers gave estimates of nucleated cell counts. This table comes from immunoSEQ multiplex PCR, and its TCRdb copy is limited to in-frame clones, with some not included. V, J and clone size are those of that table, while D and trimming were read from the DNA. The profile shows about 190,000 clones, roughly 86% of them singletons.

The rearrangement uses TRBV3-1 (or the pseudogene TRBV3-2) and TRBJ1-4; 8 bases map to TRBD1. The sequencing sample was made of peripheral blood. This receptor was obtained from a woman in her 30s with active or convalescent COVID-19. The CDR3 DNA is TGTGCCAGCAGCCGTACAGGGGGGGCAACTAATGAAAAACTGTTTTTT. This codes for CASSRTGGATNEKLFF.